The clone carrying this TCR beta chain was recorded only once. What it binds is not known. The germline gives CDR1 SGHRS, CDR2 YFSETQ. The germline V and J ends were trimmed by 0 bases and 3 bases, with 9 bases remaining between them. This CDR3 is 14 amino acids long. Libraries were prepared by immunoSEQ multiplex PCR; TCRdb keeps only in-frame clonotypes and omits some of them. Altogether 190,000 or so clones are present, about 94% being singletons, with the ten largest covering over 0.95%. These data come from a study of T cell responses to AZD1222 COVID-19 vaccine. Study findings and constraints: There were mostly white British donors and more females than males, and clonal diversity was possibly underestimated. Nearly half of spike-specific TCRs reportedly target variant regions that are unmutated in the B.1.351 and B.1.1.7 variants. Spike was spanned by vaccine-associated CD4 TCRs, which were dominant at 160-218 and 743-854. After the peak T cell response, and only then, were repertoires sampled.

This chain connects TRBV5-1 to TRBJ1-1; TRBD1 is a possible D gene (6 bases). The sequenced sample was peripheral blood, obtained 28 days after the second AZD1222 dose. The source of this sequence is an adult who received the AZD1222 COVID-19 vaccine. CDR3 sequence reads: CASSLDGQYTEAFF. CDR3 DNA: TGCGCCAGCAGCTTGGATGGACAGTACACTGAAGCTTTCTTT. Full variable domain (remainder filled in from reference TRBV5-1 and TRBJ1-1): KAGVTQTPRYLIKTRGQQVTLSCSPISGHRSVSWYQQTPGQGLQFLFEYFSETQRNKGNFPGRFSGRQFSNSRSEMNVSTLELGDSALYLCASSLDGQYTEAFFGQGTRLTVV.